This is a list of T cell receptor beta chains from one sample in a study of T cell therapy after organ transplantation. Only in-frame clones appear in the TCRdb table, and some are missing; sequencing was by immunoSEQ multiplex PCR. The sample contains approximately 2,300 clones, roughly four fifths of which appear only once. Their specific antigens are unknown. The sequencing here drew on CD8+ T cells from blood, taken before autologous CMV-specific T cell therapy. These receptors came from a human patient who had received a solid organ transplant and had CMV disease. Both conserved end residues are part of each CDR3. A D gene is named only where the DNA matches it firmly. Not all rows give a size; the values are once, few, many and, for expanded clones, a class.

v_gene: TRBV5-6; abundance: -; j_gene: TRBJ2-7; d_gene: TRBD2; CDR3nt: TGTGCCAGCAGCCATGGGGCTAGCGGGATCCTCTACGAGCAGTACTTC; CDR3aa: CASSHGASGILYEQYF
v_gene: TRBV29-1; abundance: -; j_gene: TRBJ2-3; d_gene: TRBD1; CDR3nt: TGCAGCACCCGGGACAGGTTCGCAGATACGCAGTATTTT; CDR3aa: CSTRDRFADTQYF
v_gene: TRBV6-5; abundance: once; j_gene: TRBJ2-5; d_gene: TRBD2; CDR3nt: TGTGCCAGCCGTGGACTAGCGCCTCGGGAGACCCAGTACTTC; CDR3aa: CASRGLAPRETQYF
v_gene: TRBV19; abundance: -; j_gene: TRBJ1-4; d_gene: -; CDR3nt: TGTGCCAGTACCCCCGGGGGTGAAAAACTGTTTTTT; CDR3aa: CASTPGGEKLFF
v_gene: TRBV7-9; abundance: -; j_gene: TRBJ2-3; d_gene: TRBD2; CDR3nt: TGTGCCAGCAGCCCGGTGGCTAGCGGGAATACGCAGTATTTT; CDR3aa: CASSPVASGNTQYF
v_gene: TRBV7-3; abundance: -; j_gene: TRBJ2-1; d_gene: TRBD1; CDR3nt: TGTGCCAGCAGCTTAAAGGGGGCGTCGGGTGAGCAGTTCTTC; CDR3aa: CASSLKGASGEQFF
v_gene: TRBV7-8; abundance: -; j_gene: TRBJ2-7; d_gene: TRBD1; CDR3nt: TGTGCCAGCTTCGGGACAGGCGGTTACGAGCAGTACTTC; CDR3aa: CASFGTGGYEQYF
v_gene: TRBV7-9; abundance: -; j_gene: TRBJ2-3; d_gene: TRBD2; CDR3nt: TGTGCCAGCAGCTTAGCCGACGCGGGAGGCGGGGATACGCAGTATTTT; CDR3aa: CASSLADAGGGDTQYF
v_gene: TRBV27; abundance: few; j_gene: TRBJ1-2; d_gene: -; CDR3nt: TGTGCCAGCAGTTTATCCGGCAGGGATGGCTATGGCTACACCTTC; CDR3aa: CASSLSGRDGYGYTF
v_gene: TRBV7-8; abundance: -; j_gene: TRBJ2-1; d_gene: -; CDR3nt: TGTGCCAGCAGCTTTTTAGCTGGGACCCACAATGAGCAGTTCTTC; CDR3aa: CASSFLAGTHNEQFF
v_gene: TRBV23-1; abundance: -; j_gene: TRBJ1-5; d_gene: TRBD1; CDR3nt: TGCGCCAGCAGTCAATCCCTCTTTAGGGGGCGGCAGCCCCAGCATTTT; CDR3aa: CASSQSLFRGRQPQHF
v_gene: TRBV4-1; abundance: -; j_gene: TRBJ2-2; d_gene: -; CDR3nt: TGCGCCAGCAGCCTTCCTAACACCGGGGAGCTGTTTTTT; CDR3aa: CASSLPNTGELFF
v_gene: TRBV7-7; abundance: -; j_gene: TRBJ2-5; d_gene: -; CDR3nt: TGTGCCAGCAGATACCGGGATTCCCCACAAGAGACCCAGTACTTC; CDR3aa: CASRYRDSPQETQYF
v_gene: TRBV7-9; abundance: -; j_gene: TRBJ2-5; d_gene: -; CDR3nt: TGTGCCAGCAGACAGGGCCTCCAAGAGACCCAGTACTTC; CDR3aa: CASRQGLQETQYF
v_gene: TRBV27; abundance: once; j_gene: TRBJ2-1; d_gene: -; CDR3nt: TGTGCCAGCAGTTTAGCGGGTACCTACAATGAGCAGTTCTTC; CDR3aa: CASSLAGTYNEQFF
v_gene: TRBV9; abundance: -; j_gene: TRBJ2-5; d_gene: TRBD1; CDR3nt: TGTGCCAGCAGCCCTGATGGGACAGGGGAAGAGACCCAGTACTTC; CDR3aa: CASSPDGTGEETQYF
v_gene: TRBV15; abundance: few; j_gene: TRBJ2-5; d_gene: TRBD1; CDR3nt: TGTGCCACCAGCAGAGATGACAGGGAATTAGAGACCCAGTACTTC; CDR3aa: CATSRDDRELETQYF
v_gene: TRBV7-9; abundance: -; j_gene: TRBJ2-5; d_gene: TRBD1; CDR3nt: TGTGCCAGCAGCTCGACAGGGGGAGACTCGGAGACCCAGTACTTC; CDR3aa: CASSSTGGDSETQYF
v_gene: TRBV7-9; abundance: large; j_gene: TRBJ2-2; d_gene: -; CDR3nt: TGTGCCAGCAGCTTAGTGACAGTCGGGGAGCTGTTTTTT; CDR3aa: CASSLVTVGELFF
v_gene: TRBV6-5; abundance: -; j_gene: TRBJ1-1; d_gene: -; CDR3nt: TGCGCCAGCAGTTACCCGTCGGGTTCTGAAGCTTTCTTT; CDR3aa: CASSYPSGSEAFF
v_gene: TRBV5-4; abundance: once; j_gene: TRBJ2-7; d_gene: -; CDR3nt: TGTGCCAGCAGCTTGGGGGCCGGGACTGACCCCTACGAGCAGTACTTC; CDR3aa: CASSLGAGTDPYEQYF
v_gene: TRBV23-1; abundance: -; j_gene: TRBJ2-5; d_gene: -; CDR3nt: TGCGCCAGCAGTCAATCTCCGGACAGCCGGGAGACCCAGTACTTC; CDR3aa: CASSQSPDSRETQYF